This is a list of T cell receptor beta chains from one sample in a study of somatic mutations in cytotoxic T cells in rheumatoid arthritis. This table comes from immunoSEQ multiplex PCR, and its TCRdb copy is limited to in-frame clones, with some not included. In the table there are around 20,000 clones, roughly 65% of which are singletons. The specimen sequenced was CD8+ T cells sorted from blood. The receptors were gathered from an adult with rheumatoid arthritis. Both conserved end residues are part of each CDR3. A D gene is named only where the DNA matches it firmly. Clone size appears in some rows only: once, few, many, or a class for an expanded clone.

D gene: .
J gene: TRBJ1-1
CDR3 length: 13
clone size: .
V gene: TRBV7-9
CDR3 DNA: TGTGCCAGCAGTCCCCAGGGAAACACTGAAGCTTTCTTT
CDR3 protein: CASSPQGNTEAFF

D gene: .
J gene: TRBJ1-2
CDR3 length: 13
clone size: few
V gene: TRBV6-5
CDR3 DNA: TGTGCCAGCAGCCCGGGGGCGGGTTATGGCTACACCTTC
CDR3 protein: CASSPGAGYGYTF

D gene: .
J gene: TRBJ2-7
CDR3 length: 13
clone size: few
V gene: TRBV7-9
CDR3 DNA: TGTGCCAGCAGCTTTGGGGCTACATACGAGCAGTACTTC
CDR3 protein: CASSFGATYEQYF

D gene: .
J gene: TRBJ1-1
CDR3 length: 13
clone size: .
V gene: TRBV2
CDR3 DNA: TGTGCCAGCAGTGAGGCCCCGGGGGGAGAAGCTTTCTTT
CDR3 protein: CASSEAPGGEAFF

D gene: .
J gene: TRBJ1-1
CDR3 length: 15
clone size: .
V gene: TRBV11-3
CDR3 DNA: TGTGCCAGCAGCTTATCAGGGCACATGAACACTGAAGCTTTCTTT
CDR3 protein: CASSLSGHMNTEAFF

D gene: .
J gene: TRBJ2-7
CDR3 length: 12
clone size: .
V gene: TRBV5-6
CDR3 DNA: TGTGCCAGCAGCTTGGGGGCGAGGGAGCAGTACTTC
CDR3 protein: CASSLGAREQYF

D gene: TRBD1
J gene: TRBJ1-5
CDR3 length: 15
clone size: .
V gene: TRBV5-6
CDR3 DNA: TGTGCCAGCAGCTCCTGGGACAGGAGCAATCAGCCCCAGCATTTT
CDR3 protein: CASSSWDRSNQPQHF

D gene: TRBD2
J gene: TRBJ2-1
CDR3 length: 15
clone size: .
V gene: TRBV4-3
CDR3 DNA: TGCGCCAGCAGGGCCGGGACTAGCGATTTGAACGAGCAGTTCTTC
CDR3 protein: CASRAGTSDLNEQFF

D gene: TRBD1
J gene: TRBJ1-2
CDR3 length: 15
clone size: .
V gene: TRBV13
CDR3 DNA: TGTGCCAGCAGCGAACGGACAGGCATTAACTATGGCTACACCTTC
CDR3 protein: CASSERTGINYGYTF

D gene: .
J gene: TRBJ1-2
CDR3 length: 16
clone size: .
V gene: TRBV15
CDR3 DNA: TGTGCCACCAGCAGAGATCGGTCAGCAGCTAACTATGGCTACACCTTC
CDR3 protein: CATSRDRSAANYGYTF

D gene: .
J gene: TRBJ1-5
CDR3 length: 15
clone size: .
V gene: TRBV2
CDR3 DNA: TGTGCCAGCAGTGAGACGGACGGGATCAATCAGCCCCAGCATTTT
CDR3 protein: CASSETDGINQPQHF

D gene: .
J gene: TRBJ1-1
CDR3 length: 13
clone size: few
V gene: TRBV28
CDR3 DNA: TGTGCCAGCAGTTTAACAGAAGCCACTGAAGCTTTCTTT
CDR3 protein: CASSLTEATEAFF

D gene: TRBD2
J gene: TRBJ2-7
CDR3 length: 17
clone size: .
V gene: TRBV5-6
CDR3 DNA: TGTGCCAGCAGCGTGGGGGAACTAGCGGGGCCCTCCTACGAGCAGTACTTC
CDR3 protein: CASSVGELAGPSYEQYF

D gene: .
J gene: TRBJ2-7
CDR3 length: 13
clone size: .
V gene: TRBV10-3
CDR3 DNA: TGTGCCATCAGTGAGTCGGTTACCTACGAGCAGTACTTC
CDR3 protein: CAISESVTYEQYF

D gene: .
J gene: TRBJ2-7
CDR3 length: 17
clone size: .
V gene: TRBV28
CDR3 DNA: TGTGCCAGCAGTTCATCGGTAGCTGGGCAGACCTCCTACGAGCAGTACTTC
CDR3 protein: CASSSSVAGQTSYEQYF

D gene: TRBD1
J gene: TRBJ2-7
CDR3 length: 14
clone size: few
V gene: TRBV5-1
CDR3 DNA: TGCGCCAGCAGCTTGGGACAGGGGGCCTACGAGCAGTACTTC
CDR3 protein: CASSLGQGAYEQYF

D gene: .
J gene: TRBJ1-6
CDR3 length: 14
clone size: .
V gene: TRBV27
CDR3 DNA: TGTGCCAGCAGTTGGGCCCTATCGAATTCACCCCTCCACTTT
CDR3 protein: CASSWALSNSPLHF

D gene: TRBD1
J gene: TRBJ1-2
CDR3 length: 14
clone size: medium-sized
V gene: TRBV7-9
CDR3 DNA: TGTGCCAGCAGCGAAGGGACAGGGCTCTATGGCTACACCTTC
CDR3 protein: CASSEGTGLYGYTF